One sample yielded the 4 T cell receptor beta chains listed below, sequenced in a study of blood T cell repertoires in COVID-19. The protocol was immunoSEQ multiplex PCR, while the TCRdb copy is restricted to in-frame clones and leaves out a portion. Counted here are 95,000 to 150,000 clones, around nine tenths occurring once; the ten biggest clones make up roughly 1.2%. The sequenced sample was peripheral blood. The receptor set was obtained from a woman older than 75 with acute or convalescent COVID-19.

This clone was observed a handful of times. This sequence joins TRBV11-2 and TRBJ2-7; 10 nucleotides line up with TRBD2. Germline CDR1 and CDR2: SGHAT and FQNNGV. The V segment lost 2 bases and the J segment 3 bases; nucleotides outside the gene matches: 7. The CDR3 sequence is 16 residues long. CDR3 sequence: CASSLLALAGFYEQYF. The DNA for the CDR3 is TGTGCCAGCAGCTTACTTGCACTAGCGGGGTTCTACGAGCAGTACTTC.

The V gene is TRBV7-9, the J gene TRBJ1-6; 7 bases agree with TRBD1. This CDR3 has 17 amino acids. CDR1 SEHNR and CDR2 FQNEAQ come from the germline V gene (reference sequence). V gave up 6 bases and J gave up 0 bases; unmatched junction bases: 8. CDR3 protein: CASSWRGGSSYNSPLHF. DNA for the CDR3: TGTGCCAGCAGTTGGAGAGGGGGCAGCTCCTATAATTCACCCCTCCACTTT.

The gene calls are TRBV7-2 and TRBJ1-2, with D possibly being TRBD1 (6 bases). Trimming removed 0 bases from V and 6 bases from J, with 20 bases in between. Germline CDR1 SGHTA, CDR2 FQGNSA. This CDR3 is 17 amino acids long. The CDR3 loop is CASSLAPGQKSVHGYTF. CDR3 in DNA: TGTGCCAGCAGCTTAGCTCCCGGACAGAAAAGTGTCCATGGCTACACCTTC.

V usage is TRBV19 and J usage is TRBJ2-7; 8 nucleotides match TRBD1. The CDR3 has 14 amino acids. The germline gives CDR1 LNHDA, CDR2 SQIVND (reference sequence). V was pared by 3 bases and J by 2 bases, with 3 bases of the junction left unmatched. In nucleotides, the CDR3 is TGTGCCAGTAGTATCCGGACAGGGACCTACGAGCAGTACTTC. Its protein is CASSIRTGTYEQYF.